A selection of T cell receptor beta chains follows, all from one sample in a study of vaccination effects on CD4 cells after COVID-19. Clones were sequenced by immunoSEQ multiplex PCR, and TCRdb holds only the in-frame ones, with some missing. The sample yields some 15,000 clones, approximately 70% seen once. Their specific antigens are unknown. This specimen consisted of CD4+ T cells from PBMCs cultured with SARS-CoV-2 spike peptides, obtained after COVID-19 vaccination. The receptor source for this set is a human donor who received a COVID-19 vaccine. Both conserved end residues are part of each CDR3. A D gene is named only where the DNA matches it firmly. The size field is filled for only some rows; it gives once, few, many or a size class.

v_call	j_call	cdr3_length	d_call	clone_size	cdr3_aa	cdr3_nt
TRBV6-1	TRBJ1-3	15	.	.	CASSEAGTLGNTIYF	TGTGCCAGCAGTGAAGCGGGGACACTCGGAAACACCATATATTTT
TRBV10-2	TRBJ1-2	14	.	.	CASSVADENYGYTF	TGCGCCAGCAGTGTAGCCGATGAGAACTATGGCTACACCTTC
TRBV2	TRBJ2-3	14	.	once	CASSNRVRTDTQYF	TGTGCCAGCAGTAACCGGGTGCGCACAGATACGCAGTATTTT
TRBV3-1/TRBV3-2	TRBJ2-1	18	TRBD2	.	CASSLQRISGRAYNEQFF	TGTGCCAGCAGCCTCCAGCGGATCTCCGGGAGGGCCTACAATGAGCAGTTCTTC
TRBV6-5	TRBJ2-7	13	.	.	CASSPTRGGEQYF	TGTGCCAGCAGTCCCACGAGGGGTGGCGAGCAGTACTTC
TRBV28	TRBJ1-2	13	.	few	CASSIPLGVGYTF	TGTGCCAGCAGTATCCCTTTGGGGGTTGGCTACACCTTC
TRBV18	TRBJ1-1	15	TRBD1	.	CASSTTQGVNTEAFF	TGTGCCAGCTCAACAACTCAGGGGGTGAACACTGAAGCTTTCTTT
TRBV28	TRBJ1-6	16	.	.	CASSLLDSSYNSPLHF	TGTGCCAGCAGTTTGCTAGACAGCTCCTATAATTCACCCCTCCACTTT
TRBV4-1	TRBJ1-5	17	TRBD1	many	CASSQDGGRGRNQPQHF	TGCGCCAGCAGCCAAGATGGGGGCAGGGGGCGAAATCAGCCCCAGCATTTT
TRBV10-3	TRBJ1-1	14	.	.	CAISHTPGHEEAFF	TGTGCCATCAGTCATACCCCGGGACATGAGGAAGCTTTCTTT
TRBV4-2	TRBJ1-5	14	TRBD1	.	CASSHQGGDQPQHF	TGTGCCAGCAGCCACCAGGGGGGCGATCAGCCCCAGCATTTT
TRBV11-2	TRBJ1-1	12	.	.	CASSLTGSEAFF	TGTGCCAGCAGCTTGACAGGATCCGAAGCTTTCTTT
TRBV25-1	TRBJ2-2	13	.	.	CASSEYGTGELFF	TGTGCCAGCAGTGAATATGGCACCGGGGAGCTGTTTTTT
TRBV5-1	TRBJ2-7	14	.	few	CASSLVALTYEQYF	TGCGCCAGCAGCTTGGTAGCCCTAACCTACGAGCAGTACTTC
TRBV5-1	TRBJ2-1	13	TRBD1	few	CATSPGGYNEQFF	TGCGCCACCTCCCCAGGGGGCTACAATGAGCAGTTCTTC
TRBV28	TRBJ1-1	12	.	.	CASRQTGTPSFF	TGTGCCAGCAGACAAACCGGGACACCGTCTTTCTTT
TRBV3-1/TRBV3-2	TRBJ1-6	14	.	.	CAIGGGIDNSPLHF	TGTGCCATTGGAGGCGGGATTGATAATTCACCCCTCCACTTT
TRBV7-6	TRBJ2-5	16	TRBD2	.	CASSPTSGARGETQYF	TGTGCCAGCAGCCCGACTAGCGGGGCCCGGGGGGAGACCCAGTACTTC
TRBV7-9	TRBJ1-6	13	TRBD1	.	CASSGQGNSPLHF	TGTGCCAGCAGCGGACAGGGTAATTCACCCCTCCACTTT
TRBV5-8	TRBJ2-1	17	.	.	CASSALSGGGPYNEQFF	TGTGCCAGCAGCGCCCTATCGGGCGGGGGCCCCTACAATGAGCAGTTCTTC
TRBV6-6	TRBJ1-5	13	.	.	CASSYGSGQPQHF	TGTGCCAGCAGTTATGGCTCGGGTCAGCCCCAGCATTTT
TRBV5-4	TRBJ1-6	15	TRBD1	few	CASSLEGQGDSPLHF	TGTGCCAGCAGCTTGGAGGGACAGGGGGATTCACCCCTCCACTTT
TRBV20-1	TRBJ2-1	11	.	.	CSARDFNEQFF	TGCAGTGCTCGGGACTTCAATGAGCAGTTCTTC
TRBV6-2/TRBV6-3	TRBJ2-7	16	.	.	CASSYGTRGPSYEQYF	TGTGCCAGCAGTTACGGTACCCGGGGGCCCTCCTACGAGCAGTACTTC
TRBV5-1	TRBJ1-2	14	TRBD1	.	CASSLDRDRGGYTF	TGCGCCAGCAGCTTGGACAGGGACAGGGGTGGCTACACCTTC
TRBV6-1	TRBJ2-3	16	TRBD2	few	CASREGSGTNTDTQYF	TGTGCCAGCAGGGAAGGCAGCGGGACCAACACAGATACGCAGTATTTT
TRBV21-1	TRBJ2-3	13	.	medium-sized	CASSRQGTDTQYF	TGTGCCAGCAGCAGACAGGGTACAGATACGCAGTATTTT
TRBV7-8	TRBJ1-1	15	.	.	CASSSVRGPNTEAFF	TGTGCCAGCAGCTCGGTGAGGGGACCCAACACTGAAGCTTTCTTT
TRBV5-1	TRBJ1-1	14	TRBD1	.	CASSLGSGTAEAFF	TGCGCCAGCAGCCTGGGCTCGGGGACAGCAGAAGCTTTCTTT
TRBV5-1	TRBJ2-1	16	.	.	CASSLEPTRADNEQFF	TGCGCCAGCAGCTTGGAGCCGACCAGAGCGGACAATGAGCAGTTCTTC
TRBV7-2	TRBJ2-6	17	.	once	CASSPPDGNSGANVLTF	TGTGCCAGCAGCCCGCCGGACGGGAACTCTGGGGCCAACGTCCTGACTTTC
TRBV11-2	TRBJ1-1	14	.	.	CASSLGHANTEAFF	TGTGCCAGCAGCTTAGGACACGCAAACACTGAAGCTTTCTTT
TRBV5-8	TRBJ2-6	14	.	.	CASSPRSGANVLTF	TGTGCCAGCTCCCCACGGTCTGGCGCCAACGTCCTGACTTTC
TRBV18	TRBJ1-2	14	TRBD1	few	CASSPDAQGYGYTF	TGTGCCAGCTCACCAGACGCACAGGGGTATGGCTACACCTTC
TRBV5-4	TRBJ1-2	12	.	.	CASSLSEYGYTF	TGTGCCAGCAGCTTGTCAGAATATGGCTACACCTTC
TRBV14	TRBJ2-3	15	TRBD1	.	CASSFWTGHTDTQYF	TGTGCCAGCAGCTTCTGGACAGGGCACACAGATACGCAGTATTTT
TRBV15	TRBJ1-1	14	.	.	CATSRNREGAEAFF	TGTGCCACCAGCAGAAACAGGGAAGGGGCTGAAGCTTTCTTT
TRBV28	TRBJ2-5	15	.	once	CATHRGASGQETQYF	TGTGCCACTCACAGGGGGGCTAGCGGCCAAGAGACCCAGTACTTC
TRBV5-5	TRBJ2-3	16	.	.	CASSLVPGTSTDTQYF	TGTGCCAGCAGCTTGGTTCCAGGGACTAGCACAGATACGCAGTATTTT
TRBV19	TRBJ1-1	18	TRBD1	.	CASSIWGTDRGLITEAFF	TGTGCCAGTAGTATTTGGGGTACGGACAGGGGGCTGATCACTGAAGCTTTCTTT
TRBV12-3/TRBV12-4	TRBJ1-1	13	TRBD1	.	CASSSTGGTEAFF	TGTGCCAGCAGTTCCACAGGGGGCACTGAAGCTTTCTTT
TRBV7-3	TRBJ2-3	13	.	medium-sized	CASSSQGPDTQYF	TGTGCCAGCAGCTCGCAGGGCCCAGATACGCAGTATTTT
TRBV6-5	TRBJ2-1	14	.	.	CASSYSVRNREQFF	TGTGCCAGCAGTTACTCGGTTAGAAATCGTGAGCAGTTCTTC
TRBV25-1	TRBJ1-6	15	.	.	CASRPRGAYNSPLHF	TGTGCCAGCCGCCCACGGGGCGCCTATAATTCACCCCTCCACTTT
TRBV11-1	TRBJ2-1	12	.	.	CASSPLEDEQFF	TGTGCCAGCAGCCCCCTCGAAGATGAGCAGTTCTTC
TRBV3-1/TRBV3-2	TRBJ2-5	19	TRBD2	.	CASSQDRQGSGGAEETQYF	TGTGCCAGCAGCCAAGATAGGCAAGGTAGCGGGGGGGCAGAAGAGACCCAGTACTTC